This TCR beta chain was retrieved from a study of CD8 T cells in Susac syndrome. Relapsing-remitting disease, either stable or active, was present in the multiple sclerosis controls, who were treatment-naive patients. Negative isolation yielded CD4+ and CD8+ T cells, and FACS enriched TEMRA cells. This clonotype was observed a few times. Random hexamers were used to reverse transcribe the RNA input (about 0.5 to 1 ug). TCRdb passed the immunoSEQ multiplex PCR reads through MiXCR, listing each CDR3 protein once. Of 100,000 to 150,000 distinct CDR3 sequences listed, 75% to 90% are singletons. There are 15 residues in the CDR3. V lost 2 bases and J lost 4; bases outside the gene matches: 5. Germline-derived CDR1 and CDR2 are LNHDA and SQIVND (reference sequence).

This clonotype originated in a human donor with multiple sclerosis. The chain has TRBV19 and TRBJ2-1, with 7 bases aligning to TRBD1. The source material was CD8+ T cells from PBMCs. CDR3 loop: CASSIIQGLYNEQFF. CDR3 bases: TGTGCCAGTAGTATAATACAGGGGTTATACAATGAGCAGTTCTTC. The full variable domain, its missing parts supplied by reference TRBV19 and TRBJ2-1, is DGGITQSPKYLFRKEGQNVTLSCEQNLNHDAMYWYRQDPGQGLRLIYYSQIVNDFQKGDIAEGYSVSREKKESFPLTVTSAQKNPTAFYLCASSIIQGLYNEQFFGPGTRLTVL.